This passage covers 15 T cell receptor beta chains from one sample sequenced in a study of T cell responses to AZD1222 COVID-19 vaccine. Sequencing was performed with immunoSEQ multiplex PCR; in TCRdb, only in-frame clones are kept and a portion is missing. The data contain about 160,000 clones, about 88% of them singletons. The specimen was peripheral blood, collected on day 0 of AZD1222 vaccination. These receptors all come from an adult in good health.

This clone showed up just once. The chain is built from TRBV30 and TRBJ2-2; D is unclear. The V gene lost 3 bases and the J gene lost 6 bases, with 14 bases spanning the gap. The CDR3 runs 14 residues. CDR1 is GTSNPN and CDR2 is SVGIG in the germline V gene (reference sequence). CDR3 DNA sequence: TGTGCCTGGAGCGCCTCTTGGGTGGCCGGGGAGCTGTTTTTT. It specifies CAWSASWVAGELFF.

The chain joins TRBV7-3 to TRBJ2-1, with D unclear. From germline, CDR1 is SGHTA and CDR2 FQGTGA. Trimming pared 5 bases from V and 4 bases from J, leaving 15 bases between. The CDR3 has 15 residues. The CDR3 coding sequence is TGTGCCAGCAGCCGGATAGGCAGAGGATACAATGAGCAGTTCTTC. Translation gives CASSRIGRGYNEQFF.

The chain employs TRBV28 and TRBJ2-2; 9 nucleotides line up with TRBD2. The CDR3 totals 19 residues. V trimming: 3 bases; J trimming: 2 bases; junction bases outside the gene matches: 13. CDR1 is MDHEN and CDR2 is SYDVKM in the germline V gene. CDR3 in amino acids: CASSLAGLSGRPNTGELFF. CDR3 in DNA: TGTGCCAGCAGTTTGGCAGGTCTAAGCGGGAGGCCTAACACCGGGGAGCTGTTTTTT.

The chain is built from TRBV6-1 and TRBJ1-5, with a tentative D call TRBD1 (6 bases). V dropped 2 bases and J dropped 2 bases, with 13 bases sitting between them. The CDR3 runs 16 residues. The germline CDR1 and CDR2 sequences are MNHNS and SASEGT. The CDR3 DNA follows: TGTGCCAGCAGTGAATTGTCCGGGGGCGGCAATCAGCCCCAGCATTTT. Its protein is CASSELSGGGNQPQHF.

The rearrangement links TRBV19 to TRBJ1-2, with 7 bases aligning to TRBD1. Per the germline V gene, CDR1 is LNHDA and CDR2 is SQIVND (reference sequence). Trimming cost V 3 bases and J 5 bases; bases outside gene matches: 3. The CDR3 extends over 13 amino acids. The CDR3 here is CASSIGTEYGYTF. As DNA, the CDR3 is TGTGCCAGTAGTATCGGGACAGAGTATGGCTACACCTTC.

The CDR3: CASSLTRATEAFF. The DNA of the CDR3 is TGTGCCAGCAGTTTAACGCGGGCAACTGAAGCTTTCTTT. The chain is built from TRBV12-3 or TRBV12-4 and TRBJ1-1; the D is unclear. Trimming shortened V by 2 bases and J by 5 bases, and 9 bases separated the two germline ends. The length of the CDR3 is 13 residues.

V and J are TRBV11-2 and TRBJ2-7, with 8 nucleotides matching TRBD1. CDR3 length: 13 residues. V dropped 5 bases and J dropped 5; count of bases not matched to a gene: 5. The V gene's germline CDR1 is SGHAT and CDR2 FQNNGV. For the CDR3, the DNA is TGTGCCAGCAGCCCCGACAGGGGAGACGAGCAGTACTTC. Amino acids: CASSPDRGDEQYF. Based on the CDR3 plus reference TRBV11-2 and TRBJ2-7, the full variable domain is EAGVAQSPRYKIIEKRQSVAFWCNPISGHATLYWYQQILGQGPKLLIQFQNNGVVDDSQLPKDRFSAERLKGVDSTLKIQPAKLEDSAVYLCASSPDRGDEQYFGPGTRLTVT.

The chain employs TRBV7-6 and TRBJ2-3, with TRBD2 matching 11 bases. Losses at the gene ends were 5 bases for V and 2 bases for J; bases not matched to a gene: 6. The CDR3 runs to 16 residues. The V gene's germline CDR1 is SGHVS and CDR2 FNYEAQ. The CDR3 sequence: CASSPGTSGTTDTQYF. In DNA, the CDR3 is TGTGCCAGCAGCCCCGGGACTAGCGGTACCACAGATACGCAGTATTTT.

The genes are TRBV4-3 and TRBJ1-1; the D gene is possibly TRBD1 (6 bases). V lost 0 bases and J 4 bases, leaving 15 bases between the germline ends. The CDR3 extends over 16 amino acids. Germline V CDR1 and CDR2: LGHNA, YSLEER. DNA for the CDR3: TGCGCCAGCAGCCAAGATTCCCACGGAGGGGGCACTGAAGCTTTCTTT. Translated: CASSQDSHGGGTEAFF.

About this clone itself: The sample contains more than one DNA sequence encoding this CDR3. The chain carries TRBV2 and TRBJ1-2; 10 bases match TRBD1. CDR1 and CDR2 (germline): SNHLY, FYNNEI. The CDR3 runs 14 residues. Trimming removed 1 base from V and 4 bases from J; junction bases left unmatched: 0. CDR3 sequence (DNA): TGTGCCAGCAGTGAAGGGACAGGGGGCTATGGCTACACCTTC. Amino acid sequence: CASSEGTGGYGYTF.

The rearrangement links TRBV3-1 (or the pseudogene TRBV3-2) to TRBJ1-2; 8 positions agree with TRBD1. J was trimmed by 6 bases and V by 0 bases; bases with no gene match: 6. The CDR3 is 15 amino acids. Germline values: CDR1 LGHDT, CDR2 YNNKEL (reference sequence). The CDR3 is CASSQEGRGQDGYTF. In DNA form, the CDR3 reads TGTGCCAGCAGCCAAGAGGGCAGGGGGCAGGATGGCTACACCTTC.

This chain links TRBV9 with TRBJ1-1; no clear D. The germline V gene encodes CDR1 SGDLS and CDR2 YYNGEE. Trimming pared 0 bases from V and 1 base from J, leaving 4 bases between. This CDR3 has 13 residues. CDR3 coding DNA: TGTGCCAGCAGCGTAGACTGGAACACTGAAGCTTTCTTT. It specifies CASSVDWNTEAFF.

The CDR3 nucleotides are TGTGCCAGCAGCTTATTTGGGAGGGGGGATCCCTACGAGCAGTACTTC. This translates into CASSLFGRGDPYEQYF. The chain carries TRBV7-2 and TRBJ2-7, with D possibly being TRBD2 (7 bases). This CDR3 is built from 16 residues. The V end lost 2 bases, the J end lost 2 bases, and 16 bases lay between the germline ends. Germline V gene sequence: CDR1 SGHTA, CDR2 FQGNSA.

CDR3 sequence (DNA): TGTGCCAGCAGTGAATATAATGGGGCTACCTACGAGCAGTACTTC. Its protein product is CASSEYNGATYEQYF. The chain couples TRBV25-1 to TRBJ2-7; D is possibly TRBD1 (5 bases). Germline V lookup: CDR1 MGHDK, CDR2 SYGVNS. This CDR3 is built from 15 residues. The germline V and J ends were trimmed by 0 bases and 2 bases, with 11 bases remaining between them.

The chain recombines TRBV30 with TRBJ2-7; D unclear. The CDR3 has 14 residues. Germline lookup yields CDR1 GTSNPN and CDR2 SVGIG (reference sequence). With 3 bases removed from V and 2 bases from J, the gap between germline ends came to 14 bases. DNA for the CDR3: TGTGCCTGGAGCCCGAGACTGACCGCCTACGAGCAGTACTTC. This translates into CAWSPRLTAYEQYF.